The T cell receptor beta chain described here comes from a study of blood T cells in healthy people across ages. Turning to the study itself: Template switching retrieved approximately one barcoded beta molecule for each two T cells. Study-wide findings and caveats: As naive T cell percentage varied, TCR beta diversity correlated strongly with it.

Comments on this clonotype: The antigen is not known.

Germline CDR1 reads DFQATT; CDR2 reads SNEGSKA (reference sequence). V trimming: 4 bases; J trimming: 2 bases; junction bases outside the gene matches: 2. The CDR3 contains 13 residues. The authors ran a second PCR of roughly 6 to 11 cycles using a sample-barcoded 5' primer and a J-beta primer mix. Researchers report that each sample yielded at least 2.5 million CDR3-containing paired-end reads. TCRdb recomputed calls from the 5' RACE reads with MiXCR, one row per CDR3 protein. The sample carries roughly 730,000 distinct CDR3 sequences, 45% to 70% recorded once. This clonotype originated in a man in his forties in good health. This sequence joins TRBV20-1 and TRBJ2-5; 9 bases are shared with TRBD1. Sequencing was carried out using blood. As DNA, the CDR3 is TGCAGTGCTACAGACAGGGGGCAAGAGACCCAGTACTTC. Protein: CSATDRGQETQYF.